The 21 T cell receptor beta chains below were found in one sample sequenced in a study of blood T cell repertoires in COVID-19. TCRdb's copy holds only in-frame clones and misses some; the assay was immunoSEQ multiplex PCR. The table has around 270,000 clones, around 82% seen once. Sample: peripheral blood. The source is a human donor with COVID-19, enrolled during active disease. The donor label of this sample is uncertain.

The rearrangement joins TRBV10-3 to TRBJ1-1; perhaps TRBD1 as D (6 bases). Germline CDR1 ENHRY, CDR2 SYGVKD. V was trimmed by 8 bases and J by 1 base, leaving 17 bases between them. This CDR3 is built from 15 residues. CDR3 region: CAIARSGAANTEAFF. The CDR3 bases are TGTGCCATCGCACGTTCAGGGGCAGCGAACACTGAAGCTTTCTTT.

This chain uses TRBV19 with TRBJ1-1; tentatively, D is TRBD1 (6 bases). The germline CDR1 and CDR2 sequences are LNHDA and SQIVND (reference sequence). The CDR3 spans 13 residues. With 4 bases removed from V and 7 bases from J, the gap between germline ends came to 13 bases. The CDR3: CASSTRQVREAFF. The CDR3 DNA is TGTGCCAGTAGTACTCGACAGGTCCGTGAAGCTTTCTTT.

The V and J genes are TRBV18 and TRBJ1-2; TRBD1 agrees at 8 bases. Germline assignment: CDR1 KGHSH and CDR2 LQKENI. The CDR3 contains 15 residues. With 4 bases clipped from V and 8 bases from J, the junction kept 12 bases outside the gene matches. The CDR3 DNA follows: TGTGCCAGCTCACGGACGCCCGGGACAGGATCAGGCTACACCTTC. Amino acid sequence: CASSRTPGTGSGYTF.

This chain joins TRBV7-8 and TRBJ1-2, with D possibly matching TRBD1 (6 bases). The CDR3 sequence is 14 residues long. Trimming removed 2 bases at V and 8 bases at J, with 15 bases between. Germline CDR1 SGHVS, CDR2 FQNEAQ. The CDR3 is CASSLILGAGGYTF. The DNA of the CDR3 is TGTGCCAGCAGCTTAATCCTGGGGGCTGGGGGCTACACCTTC.

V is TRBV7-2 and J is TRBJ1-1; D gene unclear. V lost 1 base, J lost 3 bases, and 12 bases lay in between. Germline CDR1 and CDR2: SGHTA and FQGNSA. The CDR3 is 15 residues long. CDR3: CASSLDGRRDTEAFF. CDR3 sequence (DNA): TGTGCCAGCAGCTTAGATGGCAGGAGGGACACTGAAGCTTTCTTT.

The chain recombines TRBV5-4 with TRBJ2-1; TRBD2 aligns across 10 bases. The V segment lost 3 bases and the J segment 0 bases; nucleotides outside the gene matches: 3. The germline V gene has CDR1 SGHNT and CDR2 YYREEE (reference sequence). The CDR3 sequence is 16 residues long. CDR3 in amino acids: CASSSRTSGSYNEQFF. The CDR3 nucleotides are TGTGCCAGCAGCTCACGGACTAGCGGCTCCTACAATGAGCAGTTCTTC.

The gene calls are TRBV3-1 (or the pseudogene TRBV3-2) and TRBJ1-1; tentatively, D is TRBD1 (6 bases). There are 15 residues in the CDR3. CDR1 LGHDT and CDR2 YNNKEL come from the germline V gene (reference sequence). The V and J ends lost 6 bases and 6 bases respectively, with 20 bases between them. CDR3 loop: CASRRTGGGAAEAFF. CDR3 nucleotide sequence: TGTGCCAGCAGACGCACAGGCGGGGGCGCGGCTGAAGCTTTCTTT.

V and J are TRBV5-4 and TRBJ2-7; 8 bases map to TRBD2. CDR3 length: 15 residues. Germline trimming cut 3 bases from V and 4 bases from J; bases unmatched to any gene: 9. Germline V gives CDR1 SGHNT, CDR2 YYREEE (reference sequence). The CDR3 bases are TGTGCCAGCAGCTCCTCCGGGACTAGACTGTACGAGCAGTACTTC. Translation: CASSSSGTRLYEQYF. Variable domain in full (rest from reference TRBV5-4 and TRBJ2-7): ETGVTQSPTHLIKTRGQQVTLRCSSQSGHNTVSWYQQALGQGPQFIFQYYREEENGRGNFPPRFSGLQFPNYSSELNVNALELDDSALYLCASSSSGTRLYEQYFGPGTRLTVT.

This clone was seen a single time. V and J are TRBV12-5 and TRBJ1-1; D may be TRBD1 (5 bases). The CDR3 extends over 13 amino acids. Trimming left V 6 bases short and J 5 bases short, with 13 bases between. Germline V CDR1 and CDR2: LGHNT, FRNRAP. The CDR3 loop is CASGIVGGTEAFF. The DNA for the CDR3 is TGTGCTAGTGGCATCGTTGGGGGGACTGAAGCTTTCTTT.

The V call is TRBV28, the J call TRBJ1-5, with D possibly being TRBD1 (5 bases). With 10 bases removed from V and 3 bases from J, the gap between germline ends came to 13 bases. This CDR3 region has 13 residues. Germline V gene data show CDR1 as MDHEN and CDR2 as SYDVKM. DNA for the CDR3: TGTGCCACCAGGGAGACGGACAATCAGCCCCAGCATTTT. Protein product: CATRETDNQPQHF.

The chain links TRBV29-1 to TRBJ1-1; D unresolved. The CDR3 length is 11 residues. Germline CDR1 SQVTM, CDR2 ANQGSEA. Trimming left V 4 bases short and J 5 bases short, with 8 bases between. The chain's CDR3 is CSVGEETEAFF. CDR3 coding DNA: TGCAGCGTTGGGGAGGAGACTGAAGCTTTCTTT.

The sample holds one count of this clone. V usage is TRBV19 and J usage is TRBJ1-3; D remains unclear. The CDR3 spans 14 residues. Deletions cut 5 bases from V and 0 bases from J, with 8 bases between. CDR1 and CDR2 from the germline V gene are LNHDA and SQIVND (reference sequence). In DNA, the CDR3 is TGTGCCAGTAGTCCACAGAGCTCTGGAAACACCATATATTTT. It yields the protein CASSPQSSGNTIYF.

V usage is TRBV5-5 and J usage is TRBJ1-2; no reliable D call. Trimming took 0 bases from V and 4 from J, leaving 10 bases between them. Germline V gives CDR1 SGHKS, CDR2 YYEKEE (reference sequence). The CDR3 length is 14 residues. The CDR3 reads CASSLAVEGYGYTF. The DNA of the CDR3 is TGTGCCAGCAGCTTGGCAGTCGAGGGCTATGGCTACACCTTC.

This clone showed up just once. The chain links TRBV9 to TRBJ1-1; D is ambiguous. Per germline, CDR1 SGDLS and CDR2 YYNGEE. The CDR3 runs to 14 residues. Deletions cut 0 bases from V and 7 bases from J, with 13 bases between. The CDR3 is CASSVDEARGEAFF. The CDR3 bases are TGTGCCAGCAGCGTAGATGAGGCCCGGGGTGAAGCTTTCTTT.

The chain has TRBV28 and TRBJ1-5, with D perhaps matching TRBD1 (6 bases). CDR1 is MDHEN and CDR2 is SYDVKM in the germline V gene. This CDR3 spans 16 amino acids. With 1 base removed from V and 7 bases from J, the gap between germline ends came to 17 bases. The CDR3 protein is CASSLSSAGERQPQHF. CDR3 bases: TGTGCCAGCAGTTTATCGTCGGCAGGGGAAAGACAGCCCCAGCATTTT.

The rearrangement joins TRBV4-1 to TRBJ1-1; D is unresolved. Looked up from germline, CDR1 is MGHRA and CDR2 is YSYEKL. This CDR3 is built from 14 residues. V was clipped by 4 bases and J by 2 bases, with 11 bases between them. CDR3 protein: CASSPREGNTEAFF. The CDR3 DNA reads TGCGCCAGCAGCCCCCGGGAGGGCAACACTGAAGCTTTCTTT.

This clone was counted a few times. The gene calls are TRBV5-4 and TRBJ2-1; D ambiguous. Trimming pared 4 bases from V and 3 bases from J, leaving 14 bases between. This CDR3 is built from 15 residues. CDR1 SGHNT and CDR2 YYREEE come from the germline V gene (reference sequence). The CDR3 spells CASSPNLGDYNEQFF. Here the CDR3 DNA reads TGTGCCAGCAGCCCGAACCTAGGAGACTACAATGAGCAGTTCTTC.

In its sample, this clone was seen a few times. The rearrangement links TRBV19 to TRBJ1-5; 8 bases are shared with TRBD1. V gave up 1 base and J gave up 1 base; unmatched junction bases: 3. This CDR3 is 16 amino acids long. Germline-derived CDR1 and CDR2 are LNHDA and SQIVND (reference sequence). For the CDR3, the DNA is TGTGCCAGTAGTATAGTAGGACAGGGAAGCAATCAGCCCCAGCATTTT. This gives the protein CASSIVGQGSNQPQHF.

For the CDR3, the DNA is TGCGCCAGCAGCCAAGATCCGTTTAACTATGGCTACACCTTC. Its translation: CASSQDPFNYGYTF. J is TRBJ1-2 and V is TRBV4-1; D uncertain. Trimming took 0 bases from V and 1 from J, leaving 6 bases between them. There are 14 residues in the CDR3. Germline V gene lookup returns CDR1 MGHRA and CDR2 YSYEKL.

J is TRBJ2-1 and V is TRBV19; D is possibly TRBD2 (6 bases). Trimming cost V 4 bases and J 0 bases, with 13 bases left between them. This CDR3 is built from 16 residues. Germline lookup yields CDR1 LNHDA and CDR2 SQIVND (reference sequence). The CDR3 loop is CASSKPSAFSYNEQFF. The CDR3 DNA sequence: TGTGCCAGTAGTAAACCTAGCGCCTTCTCCTACAATGAGCAGTTCTTC.

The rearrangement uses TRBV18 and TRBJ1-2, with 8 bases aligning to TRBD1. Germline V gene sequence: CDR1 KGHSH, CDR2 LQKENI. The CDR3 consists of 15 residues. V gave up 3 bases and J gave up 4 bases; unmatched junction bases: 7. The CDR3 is CASSPDRVDAYGYTF. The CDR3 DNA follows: TGTGCCAGCTCACCGGACAGGGTAGACGCCTATGGCTACACCTTC.